This T cell receptor beta chain was recovered during a study of Ad26.COV2.S vaccination and SARS-CoV-2 variants. Overall study context: The authors gave Ad26.COV2.S intramuscularly, either once or twice 56 days apart. Study-wide findings and caveats: Total T cell responses, in the TCR breadth and depth analyses, may have been underestimated. Across vaccine and placebo recipients, the breadth of non-spike TCRs was similar.

Clones were sequenced by immunoSEQ multiplex PCR, and TCRdb holds only the in-frame ones, with some missing. The data show 400,000 or so clones, more than 85% seen once. Treatment here: some 20 received Ad26.COV2.S at low or high dose, single or two shots; a few received placebo; per-sample allocation not given. Samples came from day 63 after the first vaccine or placebo injection. Germline V gives CDR1 ENHRY, CDR2 SYGVKD. V gave up 0 bases and J gave up 0 bases, with 6 bases separating them. The CDR3 runs to 14 residues. Details on this clone: What it recognizes is unknown.

The receptor's source is a person between 18 and 60 years old who received the Ad26.COV2.S COVID-19 vaccine or a placebo. The specimen was peripheral blood, collected in a trial of Ad26.COV2.S vaccine versus placebo. The V gene is TRBV10-3, the J gene TRBJ2-7, with D unclear. CDR3 loop: CAISESLDSYEQYF. DNA for the CDR3: TGTGCCATCAGTGAGTCGCTTGACTCCTACGAGCAGTACTTC.